Presented here are 29 T cell receptor beta chains from one specimen sequenced in a study of glioma-infiltrating T cells after dendritic cell vaccination (dated by TCRdb to 2016 to 2017). The library relied on the immunoSEQ multiplex PCR assay. TCRdb took over this immuneACCESS table, retaining in-frame rearrangements with V and J assigned. Such tables are incomplete; in checked studies, under half of the missing clones stem from an unresolved V gene, and the remainder is unexplained. This sample has 95,000 or so clones in its table, and under 90% of those were observed once. Just under 3% of the sample belongs to the ten largest clones. Sequenced here: blood, sampled before dendritic cell vaccination. These receptor sequences come from a human donor with glioblastoma.

V and J are TRBV11-2 and TRBJ2-5, with a tentative D call TRBD1 (5 bases). The CDR3 runs 15 residues. Trimming removed 1 base at V and 4 bases at J, with 13 bases between. Germline V gives CDR1 SGHAT, CDR2 FQNNGV. CDR3 protein: CASSLVPQGVETQYF. The CDR3 DNA sequence: TGTGCCAGCAGCTTAGTCCCCCAGGGTGTAGAGACCCAGTACTTC.

V and J are TRBV6-6 and TRBJ1-2; a possible D gene is TRBD1 (6 bases). Germline assignment: CDR1 MNHNY and CDR2 SVGAGI (reference sequence). There are 12 residues in the CDR3. The V end lost 8 bases, the J end lost 2 bases, and 9 bases lay between the germline ends. CDR3 loop: CASRGGNYGYTF. The CDR3 DNA reads TGTGCCAGCCGAGGGGGAAACTATGGCTACACCTTC.

The genes are TRBV5-1 and TRBJ1-1; D is possibly TRBD1 (6 bases). V was clipped by 2 bases and J by 1 base, with 12 bases between them. CDR1 is SGHRS and CDR2 is YFSETQ in the germline V gene. The length of the CDR3 is 15 residues. CDR3 protein: CASSLQGGTNTEAFF. In DNA, the CDR3 is TGCGCCAGCAGCTTACAGGGTGGGACGAACACTGAAGCTTTCTTT.

This clone has a single count. V usage is TRBV7-9 and J usage is TRBJ2-2, with 14 bases fitting TRBD2. Germline trimming cut 4 bases from V and 6 bases from J; bases unmatched to any gene: 4. Germline CDR1 and CDR2: SEHNR and FQNEAQ (reference sequence). The CDR3 covers 16 residues. For the CDR3, the DNA is TGTGCCAGCAGCTCGGGACTAGCGGGAGTCTCCGGGGAGCTGTTTTTT. This translates into CASSSGLAGVSGELFF.

The chain has TRBV7-9 and TRBJ1-6; weak D call: TRBD1 (5 bases). CDR1 and CDR2 from the germline V gene are SEHNR and FQNEAQ (reference sequence). The CDR3 length is 17 residues. V dropped 6 bases and J dropped 11 bases, with 26 bases sitting between them. The CDR3 coding sequence is TGTGCCAGCAGTCCCCGTTTATTGCCGGGGGTGGGTCCACCCCTCCACTTT. Protein: CASSPRLLPGVGPPLHF.

The rearrangement joins TRBV10-2 to TRBJ2-1; D is tentatively TRBD1 or TRBD2 (6 bases each). The V gene's germline CDR1 is WSHSY and CDR2 SAAADI. The length of the CDR3 is 13 residues. Trimming removed 6 bases at V and 9 bases at J, with 15 bases between. The CDR3 sequence: CASREGGYREQFF. CDR3 DNA: TGCGCCAGCAGGGAGGGGGGCTACCGTGAGCAGTTCTTC.

This chain joins TRBV21-1 and TRBJ1-5. TRBV21-1 is a recognized pseudogene. The CDR3 consists of 17 residues. The CDR3 nucleotides read TGTGCCAGCAGCATTATCATAGCTACATGGCATCATCAGCCCCAGCATTTT. It codes for CASSIIIATWHHQPQHF.

The gene calls are TRBV4-3 and TRBJ2-2, with no clear D. The CDR3 is 13 amino acids. Trimming removed 3 bases from V and 7 bases from J, with 9 bases in between. CDR1 is LGHNA and CDR2 is YSLEER in the germline V gene. CDR3 bases: TGCGCCAGCAGCCAGACTCTAGGCGGGGAGCTGTTTTTT. This gives the protein CASSQTLGGELFF.

The chain carries TRBV6-5 and TRBJ1-2; D possibly corresponds to TRBD1 (5 bases). Per the germline V gene, CDR1 is MNHEY and CDR2 is SVGAGI. With 0 bases removed from V and 3 bases from J, the gap between germline ends came to 8 bases. The CDR3 extends over 14 amino acids. DNA of the CDR3: TGTGCCAGCAGTTACTCCGCCAGGGACTATGGCTACACCTTC. As protein: CASSYSARDYGYTF.

The genes are TRBV27 and TRBJ2-7; 9 bases fit TRBD1. CDR1 and CDR2 from the germline V gene are MNHEY and SMNVEV (reference sequence). V shed 5 bases and J 4 bases; nucleotides not matched to a gene: 9. The CDR3 contains 15 residues. CDR3 coding DNA: TGTGCCAGCAGTACCCCCGGGACAGGGTTTTACGAGCAGTACTTC. This sequence encodes CASSTPGTGFYEQYF.

This sequence joins TRBV7-9 and TRBJ1-1; D ambiguous. V dropped 4 bases and J dropped 0 bases, with 6 bases sitting between them. Germline-derived CDR1 and CDR2 are SEHNR and FQNEAQ (reference sequence). The length of the CDR3 is 13 residues. The CDR3 DNA follows: TGTGCCAGCAGCTGGACTGTGAACACTGAAGCTTTCTTT. Translated: CASSWTVNTEAFF.

The chain carries TRBV11-2 and TRBJ2-1; 13 nucleotides match TRBD2. The V and J ends lost 1 base and 7 bases, in that order; junction bases with no gene match: 1. The length of the CDR3 is 15 residues. Per the germline V gene, CDR1 is SGHAT and CDR2 is FQNNGV. The CDR3 bases are TGTGCCAGCAGCTTAGTGACTAGCGGGAGGAATGAGCAGTTCTTC. Its protein product is CASSLVTSGRNEQFF.

This chain uses TRBV30 with TRBJ1-4; 7 bases fit TRBD1. This CDR3 region has 13 residues. Germline CDR1 and CDR2: GTSNPN and SVGIG (reference sequence). Trimming at V came to 4 bases and at J to 8 bases, leaving 7 bases not matched to a gene. This CDR3 is CAWTNRGREKLFF. The CDR3 DNA reads as TGTGCCTGGACCAACAGGGGCCGGGAAAAACTGTTTTTT. The whole variable domain, remainder taken from reference TRBV30 and TRBJ1-4, is SQTIHQWPATLVQPVGSPLSLECTVEGTSNPNLYWYRQAAGRGLQLLFYSVGIGQISSEVPQNLSASRPQDRQFILSSKKLLLSDSGFYLCAWTNRGREKLFFGSGTQLSVL.

This chain links TRBV5-6 with TRBJ1-2; D gene unclear. The CDR3 runs 13 residues. V shed 2 bases and J shed 7 bases, with 12 bases lying between them. The germline CDR1 and CDR2 sequences are SGHDT and YYEEEE. CDR3 amino acids: CASSFGNLGGYTF. The DNA of the CDR3 is TGTGCCAGCAGCTTCGGGAACTTGGGTGGCTACACCTTC.

This sequence joins TRBV2 and TRBJ2-1, with 9 bases fitting TRBD2. Germline CDR1 is SNHLY and CDR2 is FYNNEI. The ends lost 7 bases at V and 10 bases at J; junction bases unmatched: 11. The CDR3 covers 14 residues. CDR3 in DNA: TGTGCCAGCACGTCTGCGGGGGGGGGTGGCGAGCAGTTCTTC. This codes for CASTSAGGGGEQFF.

The CDR3 DNA sequence: TGTGCCATCAGTGAGGCTAGCGGGGCAGGGGATTCACCCCTCCACTTT. Translating it yields CAISEASGAGDSPLHF. The rearrangement uses TRBV10-3 and TRBJ1-6; a weak D match, TRBD1 (6 bases). Germline V gives CDR1 ENHRY, CDR2 SYGVKD. The V end was cut by 2 bases, the J end by 8 bases, with 16 bases between. The CDR3 has 16 residues.

J is TRBJ2-1 and V is TRBV7-2; 13 nucleotides agree with TRBD2. Trimming removed 5 bases from V and 9 bases from J; junction bases left unmatched: 4. CDR3 length: 14 residues. Per germline, CDR1 SGHTA and CDR2 FQGNSA. CDR3 loop: CASSTGTSGIEQFF. DNA for the CDR3: TGTGCCAGCAGCACCGGGACTAGCGGGATTGAGCAGTTCTTC.

V usage is TRBV18 and J usage is TRBJ2-7; 7 positions agree with TRBD1. The CDR3 loop spans 16 amino acids. Germline values: CDR1 KGHSH, CDR2 LQKENI. V lost 3 bases to trimming and J lost 4 bases; unmatched junction nucleotides: 12. Here the CDR3 reads CASSPSPPGQTYEQYF. In DNA form, the CDR3 reads TGTGCCAGCTCACCCTCACCCCCGGGACAGACATACGAGCAGTACTTC.

The V and J genes are TRBV6-4 and TRBJ2-3; D possibly corresponds to TRBD2 (7 bases). This CDR3 is 15 amino acids long. The germline V gene has CDR1 MRHNA and CDR2 SNTAGT. The germline V and J ends were trimmed by 4 bases and 2 bases, with 13 bases remaining between them. CDR3 protein: CASSVSGGPTDTQYF. CDR3 in DNA: TGTGCCAGCAGTGTTTCGGGGGGCCCCACAGATACGCAGTATTTT.

The V call is TRBV5-1, the J call TRBJ1-6, with a weak D call TRBD1 (6 bases). Germline CDR1 reads SGHRS; CDR2 reads YFSETQ. Trimming removed 1 base at V and 7 bases at J, with 9 bases between. This CDR3 has 14 amino acids. This chain's CDR3 is CASSLTGRNSPLHF. The CDR3 region has the DNA TGCGCCAGCAGCTTGACAGGGCGCAATTCACCCCTCCACTTT.

Points on this clone: Other DNA sequences in the sample encode the same CDR3. V gene TRBV5-1 combines with J gene TRBJ2-3, with 8 bases that match TRBD2. V trimming: 4 bases; J trimming: 0 bases; junction bases outside the gene matches: 7. Germline V CDR1 and CDR2: SGHRS, YFSETQ. This CDR3 has 16 amino acids. CDR3 protein: CASSPGLAGSTDTQYF. For the CDR3, the DNA is TGCGCCAGCAGCCCCGGACTAGCCGGAAGCACAGATACGCAGTATTTT.

The chain uses TRBV2 and TRBJ2-5, with TRBD1 matching over 12 bases. The CDR3 length is 15 residues. Looked up from germline, CDR1 is SNHLY and CDR2 is FYNNEI. V gave up 6 bases and J gave up 6 bases; unmatched junction bases: 8. The CDR3 region is CASSSGTGGGKTQYF. The CDR3 DNA is TGTGCCAGCAGCTCCGGGACAGGGGGCGGAAAGACCCAGTACTTC.

The chain links TRBV4-1 to TRBJ1-4; a possible D gene is TRBD1 (5 bases). From germline, CDR1 is MGHRA and CDR2 YSYEKL. Trimming removed 6 bases at V and 0 bases at J, with 11 bases between. The CDR3 has 15 amino acids. CDR3 DNA sequence: TGCGCCAGCAGGCCCCAGACAGCAACTAATGAAAAACTGTTTTTT. Protein sequence: CASRPQTATNEKLFF.

In DNA, the CDR3 is TGTGCCAGCATCCAGGACAGGGCCACAGATACGCAGTATTTT. This translates into CASIQDRATDTQYF. This chain joins TRBV2 and TRBJ2-3; 8 nucleotides align to TRBD1. With V trimmed by 7 bases and J by 2 bases, 5 bases remained unmatched. Germline V lookup: CDR1 SNHLY, CDR2 FYNNEI. The CDR3 totals 14 residues. Filled out from reference TRBV2 and TRBJ2-3, the complete variable domain reads EPEVTQTPSHQVTQMGQEVILRCVPISNHLYFYWYRQILGQKVEFLVSFYNNEISEKSEIFDDQFSVERPDGSNFTLKIRSTKLEDSAMYFCASIQDRATDTQYFGPGTRLTVL.

This chain uses TRBV11-2 with TRBJ2-5, with 15 bases lining up with TRBD2. With V trimmed by 5 bases and J by 4 bases, 11 bases remained unmatched. Germline CDR1 SGHAT, CDR2 FQNNGV. This CDR3 region has 18 residues. Here the CDR3 DNA reads TGTGCCAGCAGCCCCACCGGACTAGCGGGGGGGCGTGGAGAGACCCAGTACTTC. Translation gives CASSPTGLAGGRGETQYF.

The V and J genes are TRBV5-4 and TRBJ2-7; 7 bases map to TRBD1. Germline CDR1 and CDR2: SGHNT and YYREEE (reference sequence). Germline trimming cut 3 bases from V and 2 bases from J; bases unmatched to any gene: 8. This CDR3 contains 15 residues. The CDR3 DNA is TGTGCCAGCAGCTCCTCCGGGACAGCTGCCTACGAGCAGTACTTC. Protein sequence: CASSSSGTAAYEQYF.

The V gene is TRBV5-1, the J gene TRBJ2-7, with 10 bases identical to TRBD2. There are 14 residues in the CDR3. The V gene's germline CDR1 is SGHRS and CDR2 YFSETQ. With V trimmed by 7 bases and J by 5 bases, 9 bases remained unmatched. The CDR3 region is CASGLLAGFDEQYF. DNA for the CDR3: TGCGCCAGCGGGCTACTAGCGGGGTTCGACGAGCAGTACTTC.

The genes are TRBV10-1 and TRBJ2-7; tentative D call: TRBD1 (6 bases). CDR1 WNHNN and CDR2 SYGVQD come from the germline V gene (reference sequence). The CDR3 sequence is 14 residues long. Trimming took off 2 bases at V and 6 bases at J, with 14 bases between the two ends. The CDR3 sequence is CASSERQGFIEQYF. The DNA for the CDR3 is TGCGCCAGCAGTGAGAGGCAGGGGTTCATCGAGCAGTACTTC.

V usage is TRBV29-1 and J usage is TRBJ2-7, with 7 bases fitting TRBD1. The germline V gene has CDR1 SQVTM and CDR2 ANQGSEA. The CDR3 spans 15 residues. The J segment lost 0 bases and the V segment lost 6 bases, leaving 11 bases of the junction unmatched. The CDR3 DNA is TGCAGCGTCGTACATGGACAGGAGAGCTCCTACGAGCAGTACTTC. It codes for CSVVHGQESSYEQYF.